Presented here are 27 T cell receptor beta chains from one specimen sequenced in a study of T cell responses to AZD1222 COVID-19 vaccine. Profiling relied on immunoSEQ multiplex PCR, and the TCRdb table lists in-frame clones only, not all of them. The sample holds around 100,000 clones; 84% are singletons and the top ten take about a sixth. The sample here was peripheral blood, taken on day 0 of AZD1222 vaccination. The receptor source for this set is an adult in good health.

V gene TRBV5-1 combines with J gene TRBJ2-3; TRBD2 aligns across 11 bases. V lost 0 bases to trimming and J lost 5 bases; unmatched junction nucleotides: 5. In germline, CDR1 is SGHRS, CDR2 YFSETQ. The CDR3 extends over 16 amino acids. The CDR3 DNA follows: TGCGCCAGCAGCTTGGTAGCGGGAGGGCCTCAAGATACGCAGTATTTT. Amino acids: CASSLVAGGPQDTQYF. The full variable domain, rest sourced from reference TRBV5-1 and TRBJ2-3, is KAGVTQTPRYLIKTRGQQVTLSCSPISGHRSVSWYQQTPGQGLQFLFEYFSETQRNKGNFPGRFSGRQFSNSRSEMNVSTLELGDSALYLCASSLVAGGPQDTQYFGPGTRLTVL.

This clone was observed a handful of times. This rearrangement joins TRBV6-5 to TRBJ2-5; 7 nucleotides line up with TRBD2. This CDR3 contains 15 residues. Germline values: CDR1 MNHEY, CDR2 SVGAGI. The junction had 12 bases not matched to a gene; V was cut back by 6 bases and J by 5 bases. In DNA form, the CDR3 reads TGTGCCAGCAGGAGGGACTACAAAAACCCGGAGACCCAGTACTTC. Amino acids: CASRRDYKNPETQYF.

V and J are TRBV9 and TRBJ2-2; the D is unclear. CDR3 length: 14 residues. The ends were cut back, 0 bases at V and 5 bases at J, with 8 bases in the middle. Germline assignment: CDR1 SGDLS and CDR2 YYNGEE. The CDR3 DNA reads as TGTGCCAGCAGCGTAGTCTCCGTAACCGGGGAGCTGTTTTTT. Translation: CASSVVSVTGELFF.

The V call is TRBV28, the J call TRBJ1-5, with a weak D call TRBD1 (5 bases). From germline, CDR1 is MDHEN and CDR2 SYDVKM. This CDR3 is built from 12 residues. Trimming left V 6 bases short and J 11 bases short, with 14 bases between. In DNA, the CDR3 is TGTGCCAGCAGGGCGGCGGGGGAGGCCCAGCATTTT. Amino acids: CASRAAGEAQHF.

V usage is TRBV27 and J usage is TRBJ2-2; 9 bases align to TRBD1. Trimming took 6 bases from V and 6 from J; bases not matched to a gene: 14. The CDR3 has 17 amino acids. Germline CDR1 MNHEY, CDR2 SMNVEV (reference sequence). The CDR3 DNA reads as TGTGCCAGCAGACCTTATACCCCGGGACAGGGCGCCGGGGAGCTGTTTTTT. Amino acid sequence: CASRPYTPGQGAGELFF.

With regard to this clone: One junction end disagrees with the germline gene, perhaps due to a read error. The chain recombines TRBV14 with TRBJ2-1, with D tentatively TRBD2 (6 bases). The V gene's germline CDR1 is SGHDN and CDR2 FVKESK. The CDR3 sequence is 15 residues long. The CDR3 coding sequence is TGTGCCAGCAGCCAGACTAGACCCTCCCACAATGAGCAGTTCTTC. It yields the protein CASSQTRPSHNEQFF.

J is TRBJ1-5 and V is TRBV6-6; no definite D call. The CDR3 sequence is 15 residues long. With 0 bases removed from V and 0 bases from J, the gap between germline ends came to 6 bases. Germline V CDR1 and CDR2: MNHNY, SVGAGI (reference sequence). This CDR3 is CASSYSSDSNQPQHF. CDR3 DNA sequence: TGTGCCAGCAGTTACTCGTCAGATAGCAATCAGCCCCAGCATTTT.

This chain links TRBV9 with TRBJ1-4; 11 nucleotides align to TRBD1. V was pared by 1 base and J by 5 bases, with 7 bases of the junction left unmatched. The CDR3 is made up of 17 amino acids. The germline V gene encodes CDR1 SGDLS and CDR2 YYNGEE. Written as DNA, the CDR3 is TGTGCCAGCAGCGTACGACCGGACAGGGGGCCAAATGAAAAACTGTTTTTT. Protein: CASSVRPDRGPNEKLFF.

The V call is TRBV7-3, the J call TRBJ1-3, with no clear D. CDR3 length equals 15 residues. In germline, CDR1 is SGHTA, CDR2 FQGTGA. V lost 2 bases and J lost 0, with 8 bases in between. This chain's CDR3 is CASSLGRPSGNTIYF. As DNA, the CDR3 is TGTGCCAGCAGCTTAGGCAGGCCCTCTGGAAACACCATATATTTT.

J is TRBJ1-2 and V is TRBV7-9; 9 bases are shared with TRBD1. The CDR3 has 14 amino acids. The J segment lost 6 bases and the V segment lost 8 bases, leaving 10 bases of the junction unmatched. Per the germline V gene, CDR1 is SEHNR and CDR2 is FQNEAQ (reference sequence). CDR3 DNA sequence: TGTGCCAGCCCTCCGGGACAGGGATGGGATGGCTACACCTTC. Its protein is CASPPGQGWDGYTF.

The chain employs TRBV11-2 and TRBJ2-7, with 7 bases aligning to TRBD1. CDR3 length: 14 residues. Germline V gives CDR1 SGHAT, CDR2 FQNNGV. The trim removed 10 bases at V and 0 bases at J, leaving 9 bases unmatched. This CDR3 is CATSGQASSYEQYF. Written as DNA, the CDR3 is TGTGCCACGAGCGGACAGGCCAGCTCCTACGAGCAGTACTTC.

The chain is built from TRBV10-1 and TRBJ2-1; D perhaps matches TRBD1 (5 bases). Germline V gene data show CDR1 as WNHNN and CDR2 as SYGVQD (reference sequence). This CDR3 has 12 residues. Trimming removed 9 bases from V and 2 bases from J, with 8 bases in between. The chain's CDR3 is CASPDTYNEQFF. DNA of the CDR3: TGCGCCAGTCCGGACACCTACAATGAGCAGTTCTTC.

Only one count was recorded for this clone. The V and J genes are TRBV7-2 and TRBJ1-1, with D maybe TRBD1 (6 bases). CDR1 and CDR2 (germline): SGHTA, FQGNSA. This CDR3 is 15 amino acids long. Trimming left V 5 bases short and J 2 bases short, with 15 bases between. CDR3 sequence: CASSPRAGTNTEAFF. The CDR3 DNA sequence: TGTGCCAGCAGCCCCCGAGCAGGGACAAACACTGAAGCTTTCTTT.

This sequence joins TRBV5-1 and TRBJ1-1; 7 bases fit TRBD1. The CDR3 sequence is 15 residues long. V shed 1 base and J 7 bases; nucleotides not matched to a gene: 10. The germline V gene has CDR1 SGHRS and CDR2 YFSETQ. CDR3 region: CASSLQNRGSGEAFF. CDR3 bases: TGCGCCAGCAGCTTGCAGAACAGGGGTTCGGGTGAAGCTTTCTTT.

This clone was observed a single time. The CDR3 spells CASSFSVSPTF. In DNA, the CDR3 is TGTGCCAGCAGTTTCTCAGTCTCCCCCACCTTC. V is TRBV12-3 or TRBV12-4 and J is TRBJ1-2; D not certain. The CDR3 has 11 residues. Trimming removed 3 bases at V and 13 bases at J, with 12 bases between.

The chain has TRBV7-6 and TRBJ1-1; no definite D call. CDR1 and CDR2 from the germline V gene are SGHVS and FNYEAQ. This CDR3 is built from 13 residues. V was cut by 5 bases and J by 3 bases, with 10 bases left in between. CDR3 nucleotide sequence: TGTGCCAGCAGCCCCCGTGGAGACACTGAAGCTTTCTTT. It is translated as CASSPRGDTEAFF. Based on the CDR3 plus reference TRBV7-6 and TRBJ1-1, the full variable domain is GAGVSQSPRYKVTKRGQDVALRCDPISGHVSLYWYRQALGQGPEFLTYFNYEAQQDKSGLPNDRFSAERPEGSISTLTIQRTEQRDSAMYRCASSPRGDTEAFFGQGTRLTVV.

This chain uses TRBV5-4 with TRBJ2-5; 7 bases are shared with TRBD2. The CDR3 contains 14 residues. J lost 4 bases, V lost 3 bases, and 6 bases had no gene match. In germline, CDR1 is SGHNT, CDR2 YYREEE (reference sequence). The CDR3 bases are TGTGCCAGCAGCTCCGGGGGGAGTGGAGAGACCCAGTACTTC. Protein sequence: CASSSGGSGETQYF.

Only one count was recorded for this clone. As DNA, the CDR3 is TGTGCCAGCAGCCCCCGGACAGGGGTGGGCACAGATACGCAGTATTTT. Translation: CASSPRTGVGTDTQYF. The rearrangement joins TRBV7-9 to TRBJ2-3; the match to TRBD1 covers 9 bases. With V trimmed by 5 bases and J by 1 base, 7 bases remained unmatched. This CDR3 comprises 16 residues. CDR1 SEHNR and CDR2 FQNEAQ come from the germline V gene (reference sequence).

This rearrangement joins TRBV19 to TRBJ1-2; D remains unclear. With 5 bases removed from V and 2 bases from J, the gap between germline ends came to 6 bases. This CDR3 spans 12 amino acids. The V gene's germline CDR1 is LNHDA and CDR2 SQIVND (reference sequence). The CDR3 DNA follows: TGTGCCAGTAGTTTCCAGAACTATGGCTACACCTTC. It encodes CASSFQNYGYTF.

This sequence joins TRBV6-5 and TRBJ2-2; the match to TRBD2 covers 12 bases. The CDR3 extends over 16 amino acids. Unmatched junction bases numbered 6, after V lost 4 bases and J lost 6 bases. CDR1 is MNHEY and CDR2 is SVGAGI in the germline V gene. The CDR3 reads CASSSPTSGSAGELFF. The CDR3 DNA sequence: TGTGCCAGCAGTTCACCGACTAGCGGGAGCGCCGGGGAGCTGTTTTTT.

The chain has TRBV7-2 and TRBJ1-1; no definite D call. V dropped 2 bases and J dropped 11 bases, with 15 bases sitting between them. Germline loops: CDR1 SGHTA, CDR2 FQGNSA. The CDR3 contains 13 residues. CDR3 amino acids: CASSLSREGGAFF. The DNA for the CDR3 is TGTGCCAGCAGCTTATCAAGGGAAGGAGGCGCTTTCTTT. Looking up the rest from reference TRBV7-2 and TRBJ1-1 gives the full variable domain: GAGVSQSPSNKVTEKGKDVELRCDPISGHTALYWYRQSLGQGLEFLIYFQGNSAPDKSGLPSDRFSAERTGGSVSTLTIQRTQQEDSAVYLCASSLSREGGAFFGQGTRLTVV.

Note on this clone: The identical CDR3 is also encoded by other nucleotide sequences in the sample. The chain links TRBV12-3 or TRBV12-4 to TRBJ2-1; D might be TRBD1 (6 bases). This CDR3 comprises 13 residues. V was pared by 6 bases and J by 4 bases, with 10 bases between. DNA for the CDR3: TGTGCCAGCAGCCCCACAGGGTACAATGAGCAGTTCTTC. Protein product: CASSPTGYNEQFF.

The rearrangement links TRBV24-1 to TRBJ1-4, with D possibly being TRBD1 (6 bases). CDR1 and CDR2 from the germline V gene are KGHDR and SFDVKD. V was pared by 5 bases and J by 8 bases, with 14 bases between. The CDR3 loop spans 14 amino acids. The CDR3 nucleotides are TGTGCCACCAGTGCGGGAGGGGGAATGGAAAAACTGTTTTTT. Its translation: CATSAGGGMEKLFF.

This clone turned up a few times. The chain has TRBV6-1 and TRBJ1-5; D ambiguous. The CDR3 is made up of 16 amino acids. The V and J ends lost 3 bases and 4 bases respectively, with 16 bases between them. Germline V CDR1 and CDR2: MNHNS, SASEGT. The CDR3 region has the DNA TGTGCCAGCAGTGAGAGGGCGGGAAGCGGGAATCAGCCCCAGCATTTT. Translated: CASSERAGSGNQPQHF.

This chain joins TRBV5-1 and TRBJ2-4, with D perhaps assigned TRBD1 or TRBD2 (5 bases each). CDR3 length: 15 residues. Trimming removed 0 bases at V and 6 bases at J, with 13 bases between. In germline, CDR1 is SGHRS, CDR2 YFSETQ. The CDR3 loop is CASSLGDARTNIQYF. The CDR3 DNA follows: TGCGCCAGCAGCTTGGGGGACGCCCGCACAAACATTCAGTACTTC.

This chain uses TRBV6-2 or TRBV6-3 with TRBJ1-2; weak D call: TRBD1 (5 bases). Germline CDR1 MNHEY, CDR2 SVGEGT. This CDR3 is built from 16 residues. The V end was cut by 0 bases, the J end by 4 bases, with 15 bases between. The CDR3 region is CASSYSAGQGAYGYTF. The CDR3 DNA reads TGTGCCAGCAGTTACTCGGCCGGGCAGGGCGCCTATGGCTACACCTTC.

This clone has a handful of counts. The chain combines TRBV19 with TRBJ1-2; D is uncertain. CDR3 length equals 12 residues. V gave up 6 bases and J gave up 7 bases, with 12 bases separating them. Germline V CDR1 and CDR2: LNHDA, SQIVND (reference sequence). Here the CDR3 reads CASRWAVFGYTF. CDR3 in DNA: TGTGCCAGTAGATGGGCAGTTTTTGGCTACACCTTC.